This T cell receptor (beta chain) originates from a study of T cells in Graves' hyperthyroidism and ophthalmopathy. This clonotype showed up many times. TCR beta CDR3 region amplification was performed from RNA transcripts. Researchers ran a first-round RT-PCR on the TCR CDR3 using the HTBI primer set. TCRdb analysed the multiplex PCR reads with MiXCR anew, one entry per CDR3 protein. The profile shows around 690,000 distinct CDR3 sequences, around 15% of them singletons. Trimming stripped 0 bases from V and 7 bases from J, with 13 bases between. The CDR3 sequence is 16 residues long. CDR1 is MNHNY and CDR2 is SVGAGI in the germline V gene (reference sequence).

V usage is TRBV6-6 and J usage is TRBJ1-6; no clear D. The TCR comes from a man aged 50 or older with Graves' hyperthyroidism. Material: blood. The CDR3 is CASSYSSLVLNSPLHF. CDR3 nucleotide sequence: TGTGCCAGCAGTTACTCGAGTTTGGTGCTGAATTCACCCCTCCACTTT.